This T cell receptor beta chain was sequenced for a study of T cell responses to AZD1222 COVID-19 vaccine (dated by TCRdb to the early 2020s). Notes on the research overall: TCR sequencing was performed for about 250 trial participants, of whom some 200 were given two doses of AZD1222 and about 25 were given two doses of MenACWY control vaccine. Trial participants were enrolled by age into 18-55, 56-69 and 70-plus year subgroups, with around 150, 28 and 57 TCR-sequenced participants respectively. Overall study results and their limits: Conclusions about previously exposed vaccinees are limited because only six or seven AZD1222 recipients were SARS-CoV-2 seropositive at baseline. Because no samples from the day 14 peak response were available, repertoires could be characterized only after the peak T cell response. Participants were mostly white British and included more females than males, and it was suggested by the authors that clonal diversity may have been underestimated. In the small 56-69-year group, the increase in depth fell short of significance, most likely because of low power. CD4 TCRs associated with the vaccine covered the entire spike protein, and the dominant responses were in regions 160-218 and 743-854. Spike-specific TCR breadth and depth rose significantly after two AZD1222 doses compared with day 0 and with MenACWY recipients. Nearly half of unique spike-specific TCRs reportedly recognized epitopes outside regions mutated in the B.1.351 and B.1.1.7 variants.

The time point label here, explained by the study, means: about 28 days (+/-7) after the second vaccine dose. AZD1222 recipients whose second dose came at about 4 weeks and those whose second dose came at about 12 weeks were combined into one group, since spike-specific TCR depth and breadth did not differ between the two schedules. Vaccinee samples were obtained from the UK trials COV001 and COV002, which included a single-blind randomized controlled phase 2/3 trial of AZD1222 (ChAdOx1 nCoV-19) in healthy adults. For TCRbeta chain sequencing, PBMC samples from trial participants were taken at day 0 and at day 28 after the second dose. A distance of 11 bases separates the germline ends of V and J, which lose 2 bases and 2 bases respectively. CDR1 and CDR2 are drawn from the germline V gene: SGHTS, YDEGEE. The CDR3 goes from the cysteine to the phenylalanine over 15 residues. Only the CDR3 DNA stays, 45 bases, in frame from base 1.

The CDR3 regions of human TCRbeta chains were analyzed by immunosequencing. As for the authors' bioinformatics: TCRs in the repertoires were compared against a reference library of SARS-CoV-2-specific TCRs that had been generated with the MIRA antigen-specificity platform. Breadth meant the fraction of unique TCRs that were SARS-CoV-2-associated, whereas depth meant the fraction of total T cells that were SARS-CoV-2-associated. Using the MIRA data, each spike-specific TCR was assigned both to the spike region to which the TCR was reactive and to a CD4 or CD8 class. Log10-transformed breadth and depth values were compared by one-way ANOVA with Sidak's multiple comparisons tests. As stored in TCRdb, this immuneACCESS dataset retains in-frame rearrangements with V and J assigned. A fraction of the clones does not appear; measured against another copy, unresolved V genes explain less than half of the discrepancy, and the remainder lacks a known reason. V and J calls plus clone size are reproduced from that table; the DNA served to infer D and trimming. The sample table holds over 150,000 clones, of which just over 85% were seen once. Roughly 11% of the sample comes from the top ten.

As regards this clone: It has no known antigen specificity. Base qualities were left out, and no much larger clone turns up one base away.

This receptor was obtained from an adult who received the AZD1222 COVID-19 vaccine. Recombination joined TRBV5-8 with TRBJ2-1; confidence is insufficient to name the D gene. This specimen consisted of peripheral blood, obtained 28 days after the second AZD1222 dose. This receptor carries the CDR3 CASSLAATPYNEQFF. The sequenced DNA: TGTGCCAGCAGCTTAGCAGCAACCCCCTACAATGAGCAGTTCTTC. Joined to the reference TRBV5-8 and TRBJ2-1 proteins, this CDR3 gives the full variable domain: EAGVTQSPTHLIKTRGQQATLRCSPISGHTSVYWYQQALGLGLQFLLWYDEGEERNRGNFPPRFSGRQFPNYSSELNVNALELEDSALYLCASSLAATPYNEQFFGPGTRLTVL.